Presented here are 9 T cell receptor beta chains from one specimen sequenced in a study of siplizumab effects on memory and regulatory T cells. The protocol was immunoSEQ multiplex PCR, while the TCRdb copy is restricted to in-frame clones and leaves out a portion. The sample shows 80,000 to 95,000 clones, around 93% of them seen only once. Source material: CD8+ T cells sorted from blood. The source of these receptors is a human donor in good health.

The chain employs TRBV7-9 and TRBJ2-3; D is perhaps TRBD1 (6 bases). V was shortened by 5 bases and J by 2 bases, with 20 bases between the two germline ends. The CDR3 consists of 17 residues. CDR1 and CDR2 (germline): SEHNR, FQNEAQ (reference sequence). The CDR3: CASSPPVQGLSTDTQYF. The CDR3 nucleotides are TGTGCCAGCAGCCCGCCCGTCCAGGGGCTTTCCACAGATACGCAGTATTTT.

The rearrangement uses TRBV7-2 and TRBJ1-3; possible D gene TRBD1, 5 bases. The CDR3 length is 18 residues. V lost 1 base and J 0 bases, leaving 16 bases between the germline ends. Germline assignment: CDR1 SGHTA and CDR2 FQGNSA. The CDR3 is CASSLEGTYSFSGNTIYF. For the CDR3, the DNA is TGTGCCAGCAGCTTAGAAGGGACTTACAGTTTCTCTGGAAACACCATATATTTT. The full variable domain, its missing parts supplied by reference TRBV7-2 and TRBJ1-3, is GAGVSQSPSNKVTEKGKDVELRCDPISGHTALYWYRQSLGQGLEFLIYFQGNSAPDKSGLPSDRFSAERTGGSVSTLTIQRTQQEDSAVYLCASSLEGTYSFSGNTIYFGEGSWLTVV.

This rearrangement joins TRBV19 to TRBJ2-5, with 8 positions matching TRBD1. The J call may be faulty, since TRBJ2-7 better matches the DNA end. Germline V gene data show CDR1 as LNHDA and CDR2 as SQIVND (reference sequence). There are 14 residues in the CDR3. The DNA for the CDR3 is TGTGCCAGTAGTATTATGCAGGGGGCGTACGAGCAGTACTTC. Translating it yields CASSIMQGAYEQYF.

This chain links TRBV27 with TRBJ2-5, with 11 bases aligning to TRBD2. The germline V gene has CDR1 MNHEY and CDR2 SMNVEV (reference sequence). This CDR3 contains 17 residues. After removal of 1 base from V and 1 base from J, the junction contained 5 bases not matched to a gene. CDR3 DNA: TGTGCCAGCAGTTTATTTTACACTAGCGGGAGCCAAGAGACCCAGTACTTC. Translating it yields CASSLFYTSGSQETQYF.

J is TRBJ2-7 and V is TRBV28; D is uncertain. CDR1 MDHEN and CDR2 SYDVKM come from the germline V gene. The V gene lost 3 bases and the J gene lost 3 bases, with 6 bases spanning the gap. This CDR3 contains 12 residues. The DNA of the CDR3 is TGTGCCAGCAGTTTGCCGTACTACGAGCAGTACTTC. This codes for CASSLPYYEQYF.

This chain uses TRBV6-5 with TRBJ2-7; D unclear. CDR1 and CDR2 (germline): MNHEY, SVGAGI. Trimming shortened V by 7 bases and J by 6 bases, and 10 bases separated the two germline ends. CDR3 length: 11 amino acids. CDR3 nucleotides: TGTGCCAGCACTCACGGATCCGAGCAGTACTTC. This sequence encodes CASTHGSEQYF.

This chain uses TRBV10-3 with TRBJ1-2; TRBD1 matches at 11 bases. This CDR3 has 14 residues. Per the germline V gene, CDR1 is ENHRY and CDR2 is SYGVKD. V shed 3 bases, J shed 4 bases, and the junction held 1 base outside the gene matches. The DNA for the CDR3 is TGTGCCATCAGTGAAGGGACAGGGGGCTATGGCTACACCTTC. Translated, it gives CAISEGTGGYGYTF.

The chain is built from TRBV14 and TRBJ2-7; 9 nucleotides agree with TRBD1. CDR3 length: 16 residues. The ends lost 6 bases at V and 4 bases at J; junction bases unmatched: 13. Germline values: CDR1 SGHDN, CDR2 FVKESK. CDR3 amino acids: CASRHSGTGTYYEQYF. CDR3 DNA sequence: TGTGCCAGCAGACACTCCGGGACAGGGACGTATTACGAGCAGTACTTC.

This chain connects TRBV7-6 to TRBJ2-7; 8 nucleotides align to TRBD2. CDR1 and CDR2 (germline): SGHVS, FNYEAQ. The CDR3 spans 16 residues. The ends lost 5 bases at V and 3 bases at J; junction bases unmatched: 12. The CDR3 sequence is CASSETDAGGLYEQYF. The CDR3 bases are TGTGCCAGCAGCGAGACAGACGCGGGAGGTCTCTACGAGCAGTACTTC. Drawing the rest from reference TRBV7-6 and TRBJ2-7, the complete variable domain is GAGVSQSPRYKVTKRGQDVALRCDPISGHVSLYWYRQALGQGPEFLTYFNYEAQQDKSGLPNDRFSAERPEGSISTLTIQRTEQRDSAMYRCASSETDAGGLYEQYFGPGTRLTVT.